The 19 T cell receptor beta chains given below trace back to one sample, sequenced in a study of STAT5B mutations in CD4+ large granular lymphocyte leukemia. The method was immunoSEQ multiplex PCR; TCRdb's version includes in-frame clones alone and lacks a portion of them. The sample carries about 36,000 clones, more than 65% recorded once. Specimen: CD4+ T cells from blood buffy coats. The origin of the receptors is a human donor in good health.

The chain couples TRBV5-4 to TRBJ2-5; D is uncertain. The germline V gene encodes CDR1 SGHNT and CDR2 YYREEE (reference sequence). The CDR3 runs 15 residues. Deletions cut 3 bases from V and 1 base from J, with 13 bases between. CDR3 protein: CASSSRTDTQETQYF. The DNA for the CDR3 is TGTGCCAGCAGCTCGAGGACGGATACCCAAGAGACCCAGTACTTC.

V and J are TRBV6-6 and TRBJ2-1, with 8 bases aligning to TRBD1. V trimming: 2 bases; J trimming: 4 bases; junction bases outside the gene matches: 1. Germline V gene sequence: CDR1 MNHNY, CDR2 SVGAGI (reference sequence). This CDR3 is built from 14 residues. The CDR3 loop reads CASSYRTGYNEQFF. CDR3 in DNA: TGTGCCAGCAGTTACCGGACAGGGTACAATGAGCAGTTCTTC.

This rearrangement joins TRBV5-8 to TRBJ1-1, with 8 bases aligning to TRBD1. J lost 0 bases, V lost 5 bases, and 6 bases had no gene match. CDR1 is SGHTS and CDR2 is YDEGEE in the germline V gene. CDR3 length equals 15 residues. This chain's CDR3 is CASRANRGMNTEAFF. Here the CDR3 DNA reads TGTGCCAGCAGAGCGAACAGGGGGATGAACACTGAAGCTTTCTTT.

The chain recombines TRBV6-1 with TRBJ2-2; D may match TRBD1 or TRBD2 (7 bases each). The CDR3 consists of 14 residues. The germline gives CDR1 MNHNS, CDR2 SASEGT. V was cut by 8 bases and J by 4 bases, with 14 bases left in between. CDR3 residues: CASLGGGGTGELFF. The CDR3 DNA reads TGTGCCAGCCTAGGGGGCGGGGGCACCGGGGAGCTGTTTTTT.

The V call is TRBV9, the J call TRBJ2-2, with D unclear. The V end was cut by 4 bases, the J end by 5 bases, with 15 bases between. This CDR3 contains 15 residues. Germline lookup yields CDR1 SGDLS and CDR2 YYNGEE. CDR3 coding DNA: TGTGCCAGCAGCCGGACCCAGGCTTTAACCGGGGAGCTGTTTTTT. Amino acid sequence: CASSRTQALTGELFF.

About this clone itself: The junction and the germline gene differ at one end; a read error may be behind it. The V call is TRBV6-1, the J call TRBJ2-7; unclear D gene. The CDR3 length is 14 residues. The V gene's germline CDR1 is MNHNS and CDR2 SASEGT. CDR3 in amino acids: CASSAEPPSYEQYF. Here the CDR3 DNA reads TGTGCCAGTAGTGCCGAACCTCCATCCTACGAGCAGTACTTC.

The CDR3 DNA reads TGTGCCAGCAAGTCCCAAGAGACCCAGTACTTC. Protein sequence: CASKSQETQYF. This chain joins TRBV2 and TRBJ2-5, with D uncertain. The ends were cut back, 7 bases at V and 1 base at J, with 4 bases in the middle. The CDR3 spans 11 residues. The V gene's germline CDR1 is SNHLY and CDR2 FYNNEI.

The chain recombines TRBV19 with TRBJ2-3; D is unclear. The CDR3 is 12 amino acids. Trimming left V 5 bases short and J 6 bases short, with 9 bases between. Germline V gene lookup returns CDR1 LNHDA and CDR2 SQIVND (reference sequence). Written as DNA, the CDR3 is TGTGCCAGTAGTCCCCCTTCCGATACGCAGTATTTT. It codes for CASSPPSDTQYF.

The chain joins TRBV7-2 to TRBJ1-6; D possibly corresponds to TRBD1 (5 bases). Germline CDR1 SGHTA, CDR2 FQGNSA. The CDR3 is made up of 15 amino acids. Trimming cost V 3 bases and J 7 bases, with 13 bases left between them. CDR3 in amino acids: CASSFRDGENSPLHF. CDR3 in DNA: TGTGCCAGCAGCTTTCGGGACGGAGAGAATTCACCCCTCCACTTT.

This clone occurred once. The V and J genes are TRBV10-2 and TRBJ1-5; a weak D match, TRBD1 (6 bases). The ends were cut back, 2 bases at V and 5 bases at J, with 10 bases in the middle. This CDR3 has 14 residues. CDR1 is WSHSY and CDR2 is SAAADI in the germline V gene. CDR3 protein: CASSETRGDQPQHF. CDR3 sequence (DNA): TGCGCCAGCAGTGAGACGAGGGGGGATCAGCCCCAGCATTTT.

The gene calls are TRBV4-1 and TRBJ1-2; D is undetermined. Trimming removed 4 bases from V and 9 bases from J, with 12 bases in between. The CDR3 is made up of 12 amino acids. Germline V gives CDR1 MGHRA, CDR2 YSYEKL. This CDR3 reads CASSRLGSSYTF. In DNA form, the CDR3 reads TGCGCCAGCAGCCGACTTGGGTCTAGCTACACCTTC.

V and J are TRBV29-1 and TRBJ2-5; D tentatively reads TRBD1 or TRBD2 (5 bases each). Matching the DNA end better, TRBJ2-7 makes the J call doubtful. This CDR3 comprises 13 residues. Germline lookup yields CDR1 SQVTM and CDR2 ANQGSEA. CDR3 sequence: CSVFLQDSREQYF. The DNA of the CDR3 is TGCAGCGTTTTCTTACAGGACTCCCGCGAGCAGTACTTC.

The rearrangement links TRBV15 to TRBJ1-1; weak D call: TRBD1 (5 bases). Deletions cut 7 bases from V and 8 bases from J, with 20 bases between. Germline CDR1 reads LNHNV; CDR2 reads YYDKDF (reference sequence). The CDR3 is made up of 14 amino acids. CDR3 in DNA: TGTGCCACCACCCAGGACATTCGGAGTAAGGAAGCTTTCTTT. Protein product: CATTQDIRSKEAFF. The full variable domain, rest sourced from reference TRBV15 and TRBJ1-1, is DAMVIQNPRYQVTQFGKPVTLSCSQTLNHNVMYWYQQKSSQAPKLLFHYYDKDFNNEADTPDNFQSRRPNTSFCFLDIRSPGLGDTAMYLCATTQDIRSKEAFFGQGTRLTVV.

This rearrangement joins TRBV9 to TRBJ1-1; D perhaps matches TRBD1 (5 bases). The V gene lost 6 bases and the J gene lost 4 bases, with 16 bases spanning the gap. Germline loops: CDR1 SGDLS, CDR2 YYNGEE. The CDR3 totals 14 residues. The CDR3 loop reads CASKWTGGITEAFF. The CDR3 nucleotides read TGTGCCAGCAAATGGACGGGGGGGATCACTGAAGCTTTCTTT.

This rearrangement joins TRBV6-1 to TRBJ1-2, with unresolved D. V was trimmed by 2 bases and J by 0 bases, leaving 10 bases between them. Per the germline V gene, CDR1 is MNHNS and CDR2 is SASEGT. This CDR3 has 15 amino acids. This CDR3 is CASSELAYANYGYTF. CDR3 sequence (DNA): TGTGCCAGCAGTGAACTAGCTTATGCTAACTATGGCTACACCTTC.

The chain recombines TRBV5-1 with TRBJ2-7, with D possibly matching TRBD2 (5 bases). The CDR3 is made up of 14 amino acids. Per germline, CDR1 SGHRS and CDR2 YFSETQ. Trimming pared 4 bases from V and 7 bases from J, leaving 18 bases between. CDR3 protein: CASSLMTAPGEQYF. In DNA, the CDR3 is TGCGCCAGCAGCCTAATGACCGCGCCGGGGGAGCAGTACTTC.

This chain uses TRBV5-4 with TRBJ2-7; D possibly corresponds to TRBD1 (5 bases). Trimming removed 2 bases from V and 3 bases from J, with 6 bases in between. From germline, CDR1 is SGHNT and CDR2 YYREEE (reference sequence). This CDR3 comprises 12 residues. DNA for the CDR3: TGTGCCAGCAGCTTCCAGGGCTACGAGCAGTACTTC. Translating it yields CASSFQGYEQYF.

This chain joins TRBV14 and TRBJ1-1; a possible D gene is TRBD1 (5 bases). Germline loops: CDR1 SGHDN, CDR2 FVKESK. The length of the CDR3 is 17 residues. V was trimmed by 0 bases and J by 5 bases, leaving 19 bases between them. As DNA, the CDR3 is TGTGCCAGCAGCCAAGAAGATGAAGCAGGGTGGGGAACTGAAGCTTTCTTT. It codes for CASSQEDEAGWGTEAFF.

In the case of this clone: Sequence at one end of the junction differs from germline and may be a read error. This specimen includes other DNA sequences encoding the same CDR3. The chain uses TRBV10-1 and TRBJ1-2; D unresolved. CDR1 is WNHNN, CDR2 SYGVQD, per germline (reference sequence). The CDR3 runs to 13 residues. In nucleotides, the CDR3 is TGCGCCAGCAGTGAAAACATTAACTATGGCTATACCTTC. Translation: CASSENINYGYTF.